A single sample gave rise to the 11 T cell receptor beta chains below, sequenced in a study of T cell responses to AZD1222 COVID-19 vaccine. This table comes from immunoSEQ multiplex PCR, and its TCRdb copy is limited to in-frame clones, with some not included. The sample yields just over 80,000 clones, around 89% seen once. The specimen was peripheral blood, collected on day 0 of AZD1222 vaccination. The receptors shown here come from an adult in good health.

This clone was observed once. J is TRBJ2-7 and V is TRBV2; the D gene could be TRBD1 or TRBD2 (5 bases each). Trimming removed 2 bases from V and 4 bases from J, with 6 bases in between. Germline assignment: CDR1 SNHLY and CDR2 FYNNEI. The CDR3 has 12 residues. The DNA for the CDR3 is TGTGCCAGCAGTGAATGGGGGTACGAGCAGTACTTC. Its translation is CASSEWGYEQYF.

This chain joins TRBV24-1 and TRBJ1-5; no firm D call. Between the trimmed V and J ends, which lost 9 bases and 9 bases, there was a span of 11 bases. CDR3 length: 11 amino acids. The V gene's germline CDR1 is KGHDR and CDR2 SFDVKD. The CDR3 loop reads CATSDLGPQHF. Here the CDR3 DNA reads TGTGCCACCTCTGATCTGGGGCCCCAGCATTTT.

This clone was counted at least ten times. The chain uses TRBV6-5 and TRBJ1-5; maybe TRBD1 (5 bases). Trimming pared 6 bases from V and 0 bases from J, leaving 9 bases between. The germline V gene has CDR1 MNHEY and CDR2 SVGAGI. The length of the CDR3 is 14 residues. The CDR3 is CASSPGDSNQPQHF. The CDR3 DNA is TGTGCCAGCAGCCCGGGGGATAGCAATCAGCCCCAGCATTTT.

This clone was found once. J is TRBJ1-1 and V is TRBV6-1; no firm D call. The germline V gene encodes CDR1 MNHNS and CDR2 SASEGT. This CDR3 region has 14 residues. V lost 1 base, J lost 1 base, and 7 bases lay in between. As DNA, the CDR3 is TGTGCCAGCAGTGAAGTGGGAGGGAACACTGAAGCTTTCTTT. Its protein product is CASSEVGGNTEAFF.

This clone has a single count. The chain uses TRBV19 and TRBJ2-2, with D uncertain. Germline V gene data show CDR1 as LNHDA and CDR2 as SQIVND (reference sequence). The CDR3 consists of 16 residues. V dropped 10 bases and J dropped 3 bases, with 21 bases sitting between them. The CDR3 nucleotides read TGTGCCACGTGCAAAGGGCGTTTCGTGGACACCGGGGAGCTGTTTTTT. Translation: CATCKGRFVDTGELFF.

The chain joins TRBV19 to TRBJ1-4; no reliable D call. Germline CDR1 and CDR2: LNHDA and SQIVND (reference sequence). The CDR3 spans 13 residues. Trimming pared 5 bases from V and 4 bases from J, leaving 8 bases between. For the CDR3, the DNA is TGTGCCAGTAGTGTTCAGTATAATGAAAAACTGTTTTTT. This gives the protein CASSVQYNEKLFF.

The V call is TRBV30, the J call TRBJ2-2; D gene unclear. Per germline, CDR1 GTSNPN and CDR2 SVGIG (reference sequence). This CDR3 spans 16 amino acids. Trimming took 2 bases from V and 5 from J, leaving 18 bases between them. CDR3 coding DNA: TGTGCCTGGAGTCCTAAGACACACGCTAGAACCGGGGAGCTGTTTTTT. Encoded protein: CAWSPKTHARTGELFF.

The chain combines TRBV7-3 with TRBJ1-1, with D maybe TRBD1 (5 bases). The V gene lost 2 bases and the J gene lost 1 base, with 8 bases spanning the gap. The V gene's germline CDR1 is SGHTA and CDR2 FQGTGA. The CDR3 sequence is 14 residues long. The chain's CDR3 is CASSLAGENTEAFF. CDR3 DNA: TGTGCCAGCAGCTTAGCGGGGGAGAACACTGAAGCTTTCTTT.

This chain uses TRBV19 with TRBJ1-1; D is perhaps TRBD1 (6 bases). Trimming took 1 base from V and 6 from J, leaving 12 bases between them. There are 14 residues in the CDR3. The V gene's germline CDR1 is LNHDA and CDR2 SQIVND (reference sequence). The CDR3 region has the DNA TGTGCCAGTAGTATAGGGGGGGCCTTTCCTGAAGCTTTCTTT. It translates to CASSIGGAFPEAFF.

The chain uses TRBV28 and TRBJ2-5; TRBD2 agrees at 7 bases. This CDR3 contains 17 residues. V was pared by 0 bases and J by 1 base, with 8 bases of the junction left unmatched. In germline, CDR1 is MDHEN, CDR2 SYDVKM. CDR3 nucleotide sequence: TGTGCCAGCAGTTTATGGGCAGCGGGGAAGCTCCAAGAGACCCAGTACTTC. Amino acids: CASSLWAAGKLQETQYF.

The chain couples TRBV7-2 to TRBJ2-7; the D gene is possibly TRBD1 (5 bases). This CDR3 spans 13 amino acids. V lost 5 bases, J lost 1 base, and 9 bases lay in between. From germline, CDR1 is SGHTA and CDR2 FQGNSA. CDR3 in amino acids: CASSLQESYEQYF. CDR3 sequence (DNA): TGTGCCAGCAGCCTACAGGAATCCTACGAGCAGTACTTC.